The 16 T cell receptor beta chains given below trace back to one sample, sequenced in a study of cytomegalovirus exposure and HLA in healthy donors. Clones were sequenced by immunoSEQ multiplex PCR, and TCRdb holds only the in-frame ones, with some missing. The data hold 350,000 or so clones, with just over 85% observed a single time. The sample comprised PBMCs. The receptors originated from a woman in her late teens or twenties in good health and CMV-seronegative.

The genes are TRBV4-1 and TRBJ1-5, with D uncertain. The CDR3 is 16 residues long. With 0 bases removed from V and 2 bases from J, the gap between germline ends came to 11 bases. CDR1 and CDR2 from the germline V gene are MGHRA and YSYEKL. CDR3 amino acids: CASSQEWSRGNQPQHF. The CDR3 DNA follows: TGCGCCAGCAGCCAAGAATGGTCCCGAGGCAATCAGCCCCAGCATTTT.

The V call is TRBV7-8, the J call TRBJ2-7; a weak D match, TRBD2 (6 bases). V was trimmed by 5 bases and J by 1 base, leaving 15 bases between them. Per germline, CDR1 SGHVS and CDR2 FQNEAQ. There are 15 residues in the CDR3. The CDR3 reads CASSTRGLGSYEQYF. The CDR3 DNA follows: TGTGCCAGCAGCACGAGGGGACTGGGATCCTACGAGCAGTACTTC.

The chain has TRBV5-1 and TRBJ2-2, with 8 positions matching TRBD2. The V segment lost 4 bases and the J segment 1 base; nucleotides outside the gene matches: 9. CDR3 length equals 17 residues. Germline values: CDR1 SGHRS, CDR2 YFSETQ. For the CDR3, the DNA is TGCGCCAGCAGCCTCCCGGGGGCGGGAGGGAACACCGGGGAGCTGTTTTTT. This sequence encodes CASSLPGAGGNTGELFF.

This chain connects TRBV7-6 to TRBJ2-7; the match to TRBD1 covers 8 bases. Germline-derived CDR1 and CDR2 are SGHVS and FNYEAQ. The CDR3 length is 15 residues. With 1 base clipped from V and 2 bases from J, the junction kept 4 bases outside the gene matches. The CDR3 spells CASSLEGTGPYEQYF. CDR3 nucleotides: TGTGCCAGCAGCTTAGAGGGGACAGGACCCTACGAGCAGTACTTC.

The rearrangement uses TRBV5-1 and TRBJ2-7, with D maybe TRBD1 (5 bases). Per germline, CDR1 SGHRS and CDR2 YFSETQ. The CDR3 consists of 14 residues. Deletions cut 4 bases from V and 5 bases from J, with 16 bases between. For the CDR3, the DNA is TGCGCCAGCAGCCAACCGACAGCCACGGACGAGCAGTACTTC. Amino acid sequence: CASSQPTATDEQYF.

This rearrangement joins TRBV27 to TRBJ2-2; tentative D call: TRBD2 (5 bases). This CDR3 region has 14 residues. The ends were cut back, 4 bases at V and 4 bases at J, with 10 bases in the middle. Germline loops: CDR1 MNHEY, CDR2 SMNVEV (reference sequence). The CDR3 sequence is CASSYSGLTGELFF. The DNA of the CDR3 is TGTGCCAGCAGTTACTCCGGACTCACCGGGGAGCTGTTTTTT.

J is TRBJ2-6 and V is TRBV5-6; 7 bases line up with TRBD2. The V gene end was trimmed by 4 bases and the J gene end by 0 bases; junction bases not matched to a gene: 4. CDR1 is SGHDT and CDR2 is YYEEEE in the germline V gene. The CDR3 loop spans 16 amino acids. The CDR3 loop is CASSPGGPSGANVLTF. The DNA for the CDR3 is TGTGCCAGCAGCCCGGGGGGTCCCTCTGGGGCCAACGTCCTGACTTTC.

The genes are TRBV7-3 and TRBJ2-4; 10 positions agree with TRBD2. CDR1 and CDR2 from the germline V gene are SGHTA and FQGTGA. This CDR3 has 16 residues. The junction had 9 bases not matched to a gene; V was cut back by 4 bases and J by 6 bases. The CDR3 protein is CASSSQREGPGNIQYF. CDR3 nucleotide sequence: TGTGCCAGCAGCTCACAGCGGGAGGGCCCAGGAAACATTCAGTACTTC.

The rearrangement joins TRBV4-1 to TRBJ1-1, with D maybe TRBD1 (6 bases). V lost 0 bases, J lost 2 bases, and 10 bases lay in between. Per the germline V gene, CDR1 is MGHRA and CDR2 is YSYEKL. The CDR3 is 15 amino acids. In nucleotides, the CDR3 is TGCGCCAGCAGCCAAGAACAGACAGGAAACACTGAAGCTTTCTTT. Amino acid sequence: CASSQEQTGNTEAFF.

CDR3: CASSLTGTSSNEQFF. CDR3 coding DNA: TGCGCCAGCAGCCTTACCGGGACTAGCTCCAATGAGCAGTTCTTC. The rearrangement uses TRBV5-1 and TRBJ2-1; TRBD2 aligns across 9 bases. The CDR3 totals 15 residues. The V gene's germline CDR1 is SGHRS and CDR2 YFSETQ. The V and J ends lost 4 bases and 6 bases, in that order; junction bases with no gene match: 8.

The chain links TRBV25-1 to TRBJ1-1; D remains unclear. Germline CDR1 MGHDK, CDR2 SYGVNS. V lost 4 bases to trimming and J lost 4 bases, with 10 bases between them. The CDR3 runs to 13 residues. This chain's CDR3 is CASSAQQSTEAFF. CDR3 DNA: TGTGCCAGCAGTGCCCAACAGAGCACTGAAGCTTTCTTT.

The V call is TRBV28, the J call TRBJ2-7; TRBD1 aligns across 10 bases. V lost 5 bases, J lost 1 base, and 8 bases stayed unmatched. The CDR3 is made up of 16 amino acids. Per germline, CDR1 MDHEN and CDR2 SYDVKM. This chain's CDR3 is CASSHPGQGRSYEQYF. CDR3 DNA sequence: TGTGCCAGCAGTCACCCGGGACAGGGGAGGTCCTACGAGCAGTACTTC.

V is TRBV7-2 and J is TRBJ2-1, with 9 bases that match TRBD2. V lost 2 bases and J lost 2; bases outside the gene matches: 1. Germline V gene sequence: CDR1 SGHTA, CDR2 FQGNSA. The CDR3 runs 15 residues. DNA for the CDR3: TGTGCCAGCAGCTTATCTAGCGGGACCTACAATGAGCAGTTCTTC. Translation: CASSLSSGTYNEQFF.

V is TRBV5-1 and J is TRBJ2-1, with 10 bases lining up with TRBD2. Unmatched junction bases numbered 9, after V lost 0 bases and J lost 6 bases. Germline CDR1 reads SGHRS; CDR2 reads YFSETQ. The CDR3 is 17 residues long. CDR3 bases: TGCGCCAGCAGCTTGGGGGCACTAGCGGGAAGAGTCAATGAGCAGTTCTTC. This codes for CASSLGALAGRVNEQFF.

The J gene is TRBJ1-2, the V gene TRBV2; 7 bases are a match to TRBD1. The V gene end was trimmed by 6 bases and the J gene end by 3 bases; junction bases not matched to a gene: 4. Germline CDR1 is SNHLY and CDR2 is FYNNEI. The CDR3 runs to 13 residues. The DNA for the CDR3 is TGTGCCAGCAGCAAAACAGGGGACTATGGCTACACCTTC. Its translation is CASSKTGDYGYTF.

The gene calls are TRBV27 and TRBJ2-3, with 9 bases that match TRBD2. Germline CDR1 and CDR2: MNHEY and SMNVEV (reference sequence). The V gene end was trimmed by 2 bases and the J gene end by 3 bases; junction bases not matched to a gene: 6. The length of the CDR3 is 16 residues. CDR3: CASSLNRGLATDTQYF. In nucleotides, the CDR3 is TGTGCCAGCAGTTTAAATCGTGGACTAGCGACAGATACGCAGTATTTT.